Described below is a single T cell receptor beta chain sequence and its context. The germline gives CDR1 MNHEY, CDR2 SVGAGI. V was pared by 2 bases and J by 8 bases, with 10 bases between. This CDR3 has 14 amino acids. This specimen comes from a study of control samples from healthy donors and cancer patients. TCRdb's copy holds only in-frame clones and misses some; the assay was immunoSEQ multiplex PCR. Counted here are around 130,000 clones, over 85% occurring once; the ten biggest clones make up 6% to 9.5%. The chain carries TRBV6-5 and TRBJ1-6, with D tentatively TRBD1 (5 bases). The TCR originated in a man aged 50 to 60 with head and neck cancer. The sample consisted of PBMCs. CDR3 sequence (DNA): TGTGCCAGCAGTTACCGGGGCTCGGATTCACCCCTCCACTTT. Its translation: CASSYRGSDSPLHF.